Given below is one T cell receptor (beta chain) in context. Its cognate antigen is unknown. Germline CDR1 and CDR2: PRHDT and FYEKMQ (reference sequence). The CDR3 covers 14 residues. After removal of 5 bases from V and 4 bases from J, the junction contained 6 bases not matched to a gene. This sample was included in a study of cytomegalovirus exposure and HLA in healthy donors. The primer mix had 60 Vbeta and 13 Jbeta primers. Only in-frame clones appear in the TCRdb table, and some are missing; sequencing was by immunoSEQ multiplex PCR. The sample lists over 70,000 clones; about 80% were seen once. Findings and caveats of the study: Researchers had no immune exposure information except CMV serostatus available. The classifier reportedly diagnosed cytomegalovirus status with high sensitivity and specificity. The likely origin of a cluster of highly shared sequence variants was a sequencing artifact.

This sequence joins TRBV13 and TRBJ1-1; 8 bases agree with TRBD1. Specimen: PBMCs. The clonotype comes from a woman aged 45-65 years in good health and CMV-seropositive. The CDR3 DNA reads TGTGCCAGCAGCCAAGGACAGGGAACCACTGAAGCTTTCTTT. Its translation is CASSQGQGTTEAFF. Full variable domain (missing parts from reference TRBV13 and TRBJ1-1): AAGVIQSPRHLIKEKRETATLKCYPIPRHDTVYWYQQGPGQDPQFLISFYEKMQSDKGSIPDRFSAQQFSDYHSELNMSSLELGDSALYFCASSQGQGTTEAFFGQGTRLTVV.